The T cell receptor beta chain described here comes from a study of CD8+ T cells in alopecia areata. Turning to the study itself: Treated patients were given oral tofacitinib, which was dosed at 5 to 10 mg twice daily. General study points: Sequenced scalp T cells also include alphabeta T cells resident in normal skin.

In each case, RNA was isolated and then reverse transcribed into cDNA as the sequencing template. Repertoires were generated with immunoSEQ multiplex PCR, while TCRdb's copy carries only in-frame clones and drops some. The profile shows some 210,000 clones, more than 55% of them singletons. As for this clone: Its antigen is undetermined.

The treatment is: oral pan-JAK inhibitor, 5-10 mg twice daily. The junction had 7 bases not matched to a gene; V was cut back by 7 bases and J by 0 bases. Looked up from germline, CDR1 is SQVTM and CDR2 is ANQGSEA. CDR3 size: 15 residues. This sequence joins TRBV29-1 and TRBJ2-2; 8 bases align to TRBD1. This specimen consisted of CD4+ T cells sorted from blood, obtained around week 46, from a patient treated with tofacitinib. The TCR sequence derives from a human donor with alopecia areata. CDR3 in amino acids: CSAGQGPSNTGELFF. CDR3 sequence (DNA): TGCAGCGCCGGACAGGGACCATCGAACACCGGGGAGCTGTTTTTT.